These 25 T cell receptor beta chains came from one sample sequenced in a study of T cells in narcolepsy. The data were produced by immunoSEQ multiplex PCR, yet TCRdb's version contains in-frame clones alone and is incomplete. Of tens of thousands of clones in the sample, 90% were seen once. The sample taken for sequencing was CD45RA- memory CD4+ T cells from PBMCs. These receptors were obtained from a human donor with narcolepsy.

The chain combines TRBV28 with TRBJ1-2; 8 positions match TRBD1. There are 19 residues in the CDR3. J gave up 1 base and V 3 bases, and 16 bases lay outside the gene matches. Germline V gene lookup returns CDR1 MDHEN and CDR2 SYDVKM. CDR3 DNA sequence: TGTGCCAGCAGTTTTCATGCGGGGGGGGCCGGGACAGGTAACTATGGCTACACCTTC. This encodes CASSFHAGGAGTGNYGYTF.

The rearrangement uses TRBV6-6 and TRBJ2-7; 8 nucleotides align to TRBD2. This CDR3 spans 15 amino acids. V gave up 6 bases and J gave up 6 bases; unmatched junction bases: 13. The germline CDR1 and CDR2 sequences are MNHNY and SVGAGI (reference sequence). The CDR3 sequence is CASSPRGLVRVEQYF. The CDR3 nucleotides are TGTGCCAGCAGCCCCAGGGGACTAGTGAGGGTCGAGCAGTACTTC.

This sequence joins TRBV18 and TRBJ2-7, with TRBD1 matching 9 bases. The germline gives CDR1 KGHSH, CDR2 LQKENI. The J segment lost 7 bases and the V segment lost 5 bases, leaving 12 bases of the junction unmatched. CDR3 size: 15 residues. CDR3 protein: CASSKDRGFSGEQYF. Written as DNA, the CDR3 is TGTGCCAGCTCAAAGGACAGGGGTTTTTCGGGGGAGCAGTACTTC.

The chain joins TRBV27 to TRBJ1-1; tentatively, D is TRBD1 (6 bases). The CDR3 covers 13 residues. Trimming removed 3 bases at V and 8 bases at J, with 13 bases between. Germline V lookup: CDR1 MNHEY, CDR2 SMNVEV (reference sequence). The CDR3 nucleotides read TGTGCCAGCAGTTTCTACGACAGGAAAGAAGCTTTCTTT. Amino acids: CASSFYDRKEAFF.

J is TRBJ2-7 and V is TRBV5-6, with D perhaps matching TRBD1 or TRBD2 (5 bases each). Germline loops: CDR1 SGHDT, CDR2 YYEEEE. Trimming removed 0 bases at V and 1 base at J, with 14 bases between. The CDR3 has 16 amino acids. CDR3 region: CASSLGPGTFSYEQYF. CDR3 in DNA: TGTGCCAGCAGCTTGGGTCCAGGGACCTTTTCCTACGAGCAGTACTTC. The full variable domain, in which reference TRBV5-6 and TRBJ2-7 provide the parts outside the CDR3, is DAGVTQSPTHLIKTRGQQVTLRCSPKSGHDTVSWYQQALGQGPQFIFQYYEEEERQRGNFPDRFSGHQFPNYSSELNVNALLLGDSALYLCASSLGPGTFSYEQYFGPGTRLTVT.

The rearrangement uses TRBV5-5 and TRBJ2-5, with D possibly being TRBD1 (5 bases). Between the trimmed V and J ends, which lost 2 bases and 0 bases, there was a span of 8 bases. Germline CDR1 and CDR2: SGHKS and YYEKEE (reference sequence). The CDR3 has 14 amino acids. The CDR3 nucleotides are TGTGCCAGCAGCTTCCCAGGGTACCAAGAGACCCAGTACTTC. This translates into CASSFPGYQETQYF.

The V and J genes are TRBV6-4 and TRBJ2-7, with 11 bases fitting TRBD2. The ends lost 6 bases at V and 0 bases at J; junction bases unmatched: 4. CDR1 is MRHNA, CDR2 SNTAGT, per germline. The CDR3 covers 15 residues. In nucleotides, the CDR3 is TGTGCCAGCAGCGCCACTAGCGGGAGCTCCTACGAGCAGTACTTC. Translated, it gives CASSATSGSSYEQYF.

The chain joins TRBV6-5 to TRBJ2-5; TRBD2 aligns across 7 bases. Germline V gene sequence: CDR1 MNHEY, CDR2 SVGAGI. Trimming cost V 5 bases and J 3 bases; bases outside gene matches: 6. The CDR3 has 14 residues. This CDR3 reads CASSPRLAKETQYF. For the CDR3, the DNA is TGTGCCAGCAGTCCACGACTAGCCAAAGAGACCCAGTACTTC.

The genes are TRBV11-2 and TRBJ2-5; 8 nucleotides align to TRBD2. Germline CDR1 SGHAT, CDR2 FQNNGV. V was pared by 5 bases and J by 1 base, with 6 bases of the junction left unmatched. The CDR3 is made up of 15 amino acids. The CDR3 nucleotides read TGTGCCAGCAGCATTAGCGGGGCGATCCAAGAGACCCAGTACTTC. This sequence encodes CASSISGAIQETQYF.

This clone has just one count. This chain joins TRBV19 and TRBJ1-2; the match to TRBD1 covers 9 bases. Germline lookup yields CDR1 LNHDA and CDR2 SQIVND (reference sequence). This CDR3 is built from 14 residues. After removal of 5 bases from V and 7 bases from J, the junction contained 8 bases not matched to a gene. The CDR3 bases are TGTGCCAGTAGTTTCGAACGGGACAGGGTTGGCTACACCTTC. Translation gives CASSFERDRVGYTF.

The chain is built from TRBV6-1 and TRBJ1-1; D may be TRBD1 (6 bases). CDR3 length: 14 amino acids. From germline, CDR1 is MNHNS and CDR2 SASEGT. V shed 6 bases and J shed 4 bases, with 15 bases lying between them. For the CDR3, the DNA is TGTGCCAGCAGGCCCGGACAGTTAACCACTGAAGCTTTCTTT. Translated, it gives CASRPGQLTTEAFF.

For the CDR3, the DNA is TGTGCCAGCAGCCTCGGGGCGGGGGGGAGCACAGATACGCAGTATTTT. Translated, it gives CASSLGAGGSTDTQYF. The V and J genes are TRBV5-4 and TRBJ2-3; the match to TRBD2 covers 9 bases. Per germline, CDR1 SGHNT and CDR2 YYREEE (reference sequence). Losses at the gene ends were 4 bases for V and 0 bases for J; bases not matched to a gene: 6. This CDR3 comprises 16 residues.

This rearrangement joins TRBV5-5 to TRBJ2-2; D not resolved. The germline V gene has CDR1 SGHKS and CDR2 YYEKEE (reference sequence). The CDR3 covers 16 residues. V lost 1 base and J lost 2, with 12 bases in between. CDR3 coding DNA: TGTGCCAGCAGCTTGCTAGATGGTGAAAACACCGGGGAGCTGTTTTTT. The encoded protein is CASSLLDGENTGELFF.

V and J are TRBV27 and TRBJ1-5, with 7 bases that match TRBD1. The CDR3 is made up of 13 amino acids. With V trimmed by 8 bases and J by 4 bases, 5 bases remained unmatched. Germline CDR1 and CDR2: MNHEY and SMNVEV (reference sequence). For the CDR3, the DNA is TGTGCCAGCTGCACAGGGGAGAATCAGCCCCAGCATTTT. Its protein product is CASCTGENQPQHF.

The J gene is TRBJ1-1, the V gene TRBV19; 12 bases are shared with TRBD1. CDR3 length: 14 residues. Germline V gene sequence: CDR1 LNHDA, CDR2 SQIVND (reference sequence). The V and J ends lost 3 bases and 6 bases, in that order; junction bases with no gene match: 2. In nucleotides, the CDR3 is TGTGCCAGTAGTATGGGACAGGGGGCCGCTGAAGCTTTCTTT. Encoded protein: CASSMGQGAAEAFF. The entire variable domain, with the rest obtained from reference TRBV19 and TRBJ1-1, is as follows: DGGITQSPKYLFRKEGQNVTLSCEQNLNHDAMYWYRQDPGQGLRLIYYSQIVNDFQKGDIAEGYSVSREKKESFPLTVTSAQKNPTAFYLCASSMGQGAAEAFFGQGTRLTVV.

CDR3 sequence reads: CASSEGGTNTGELFF. The CDR3 nucleotides are TGTGCCAGCAGCGAGGGGGGCACTAACACCGGGGAGCTGTTTTTT. The genes are TRBV11-3 and TRBJ2-2, with D perhaps TRBD1 or TRBD2 (6 bases each). Germline V lookup: CDR1 SGHNT, CDR2 YENEEA. The V end was cut by 5 bases, the J end by 2 bases, with 12 bases between. The CDR3 runs to 15 residues.

The J gene is TRBJ1-4, the V gene TRBV27; D gene ambiguous. The CDR3 covers 13 residues. Germline CDR1 is MNHEY and CDR2 is SMNVEV (reference sequence). Trimming shortened V by 5 bases and J by 0 bases, and 4 bases separated the two germline ends. This CDR3 reads CASSHATNEKLFF. In nucleotides, the CDR3 is TGTGCCAGCAGTCATGCAACTAATGAAAAACTGTTTTTT.

The V call is TRBV27, the J call TRBJ1-5; 10 bases map to TRBD1. With 5 bases clipped from V and 4 bases from J, the junction kept 11 bases outside the gene matches. This CDR3 is built from 17 residues. Germline V CDR1 and CDR2: MNHEY, SMNVEV (reference sequence). CDR3 in DNA: TGTGCCAGCAGTCCCGGGACAGGGGTTAGGTTAAATCAGCCCCAGCATTTT. Translating it yields CASSPGTGVRLNQPQHF.

The chain has TRBV19 and TRBJ1-4, with 10 bases aligning to TRBD1. The V gene end was trimmed by 4 bases and the J gene end by 8 bases; junction bases not matched to a gene: 10. CDR1 and CDR2 (germline): LNHDA, SQIVND (reference sequence). The CDR3 runs to 16 residues. CDR3 sequence (DNA): TGTGCCAGTAGTAGTAGACAGGGGGCGGAAAACGAAAAACTGTTTTTT. It translates to CASSSRQGAENEKLFF.

The count of this clone is one. The rearrangement joins TRBV9 to TRBJ2-1, with 9 positions matching TRBD2. The V gene end was trimmed by 2 bases and the J gene end by 8 bases; junction bases not matched to a gene: 5. Germline V lookup: CDR1 SGDLS, CDR2 YYNGEE. The CDR3 sequence is 14 residues long. The DNA for the CDR3 is TGTGCCAGCAGCGTGGGCGGGAGGGCCGATGAGCAGTTCTTC. Its translation is CASSVGGRADEQFF.

This chain joins TRBV29-1 and TRBJ1-2; weak D call: TRBD1 (5 bases). This CDR3 is 12 amino acids long. V gave up 3 bases and J gave up 6 bases, with 11 bases separating them. Germline V lookup: CDR1 SQVTM, CDR2 ANQGSEA. As DNA, the CDR3 is TGCAGCGTTGAGAACGGGGGACATGGCTACACCTTC. Residues: CSVENGGHGYTF.

The chain links TRBV5-6 to TRBJ2-1; the match to TRBD2 covers 13 bases. This CDR3 has 14 residues. J gave up 8 bases and V 5 bases, and 4 bases lay outside the gene matches. The germline CDR1 and CDR2 sequences are SGHDT and YYEEEE. The CDR3 DNA sequence: TGTGCCAGCAGACCGGGACTAGCGGGATATGAGCAGTTCTTC. As protein: CASRPGLAGYEQFF.

The chain joins TRBV7-9 to TRBJ2-5; TRBD2 matches 7 bases. Per the germline V gene, CDR1 is SEHNR and CDR2 is FQNEAQ (reference sequence). This CDR3 is built from 14 residues. Trimming at V came to 3 bases and at J to 5 bases, leaving 6 bases not matched to a gene. CDR3 nucleotides: TGTGCCAGCAGCTTGGGTCGGGGAGGGGAGACCCAGTACTTC. Translating it yields CASSLGRGGETQYF.

The chain uses TRBV19 and TRBJ1-3; a possible D gene is TRBD1 (5 bases). The CDR3 is 17 residues long. Per the germline V gene, CDR1 is LNHDA and CDR2 is SQIVND (reference sequence). Trimming pared 7 bases from V and 0 bases from J, leaving 19 bases between. DNA for the CDR3: TGTGCCAGTACCACCGGGGCAGGGTCTTTCTCTGGAAACACCATATATTTT. It specifies CASTTGAGSFSGNTIYF.

J is TRBJ1-2 and V is TRBV28; D unclear. This CDR3 is 13 amino acids long. The germline V gene has CDR1 MDHEN and CDR2 SYDVKM. Trimming shortened V by 2 bases and J by 4 bases, and 8 bases separated the two germline ends. Here the CDR3 reads CASSLNRLYGYTF. The CDR3, as DNA: TGTGCCAGCAGTTTAAACAGACTCTATGGCTACACCTTC.